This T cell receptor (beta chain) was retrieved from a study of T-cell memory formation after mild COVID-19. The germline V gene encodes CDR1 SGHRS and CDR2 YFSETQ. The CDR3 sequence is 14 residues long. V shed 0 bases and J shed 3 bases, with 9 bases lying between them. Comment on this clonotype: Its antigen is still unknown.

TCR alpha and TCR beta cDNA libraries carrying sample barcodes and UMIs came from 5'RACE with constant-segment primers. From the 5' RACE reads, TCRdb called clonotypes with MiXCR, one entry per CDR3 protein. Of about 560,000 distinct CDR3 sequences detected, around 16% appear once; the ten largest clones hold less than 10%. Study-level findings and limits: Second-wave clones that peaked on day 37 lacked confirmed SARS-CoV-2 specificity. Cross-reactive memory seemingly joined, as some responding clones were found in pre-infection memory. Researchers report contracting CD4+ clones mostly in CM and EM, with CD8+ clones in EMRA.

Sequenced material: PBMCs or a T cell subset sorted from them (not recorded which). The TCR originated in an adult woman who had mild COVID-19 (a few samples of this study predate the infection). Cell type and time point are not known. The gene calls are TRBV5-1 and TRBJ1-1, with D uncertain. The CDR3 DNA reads TGCGCCAGCAGCTTGGGCGACGCGGACACTGAAGCTTTCTTT. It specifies CASSLGDADTEAFF.